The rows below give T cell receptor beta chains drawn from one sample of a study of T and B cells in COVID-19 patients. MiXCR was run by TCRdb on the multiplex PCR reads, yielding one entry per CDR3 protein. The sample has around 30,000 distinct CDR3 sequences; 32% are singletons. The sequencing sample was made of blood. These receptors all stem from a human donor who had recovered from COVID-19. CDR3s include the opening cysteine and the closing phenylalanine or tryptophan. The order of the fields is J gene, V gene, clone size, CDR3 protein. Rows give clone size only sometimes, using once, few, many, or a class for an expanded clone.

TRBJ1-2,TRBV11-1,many,CASVGLMGYGYTF
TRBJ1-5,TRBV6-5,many,CASRRNVANQPQHF
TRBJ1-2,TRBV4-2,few,CASSLKISDHGYTF
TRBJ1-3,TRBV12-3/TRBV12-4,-,CASGGFISGNTIYF
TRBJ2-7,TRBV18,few,CASSPLQTYEQYF
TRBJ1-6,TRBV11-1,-,CASSLEAGTGRSPLHF
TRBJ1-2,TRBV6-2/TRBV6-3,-,CASRYSEVSYTF
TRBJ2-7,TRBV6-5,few,CASSLLGLPGKGYEQYF
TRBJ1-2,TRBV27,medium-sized,CASSRERQGPNYGYTF
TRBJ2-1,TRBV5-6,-,CASSLAGQGAYNEQFF
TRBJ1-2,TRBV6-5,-,CASSPGTGGRGYTF
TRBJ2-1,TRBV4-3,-,CASSQVPSGGARNEQFF
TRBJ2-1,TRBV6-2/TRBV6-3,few,CASSYLLENEQFF
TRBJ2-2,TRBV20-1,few,CSAKGQGDTGELFF
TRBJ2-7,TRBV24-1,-,CASPLETGDLYEQYF
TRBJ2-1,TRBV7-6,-,CASSFSASYGEQFF
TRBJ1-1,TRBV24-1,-,CATRLGTEAFF
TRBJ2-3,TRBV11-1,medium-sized,CASSLVASGGTDTQYF
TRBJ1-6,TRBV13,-,CASSLRGSNPALLHF
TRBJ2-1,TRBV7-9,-,CASSHPTSGGYNEQFF
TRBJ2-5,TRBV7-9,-,CASSLVITRIQETQYF
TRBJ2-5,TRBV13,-,CASSTRWRRSQETQYF
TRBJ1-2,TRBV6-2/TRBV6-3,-,CASGPGAYGYTF
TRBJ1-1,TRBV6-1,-,CASSEEQAFF
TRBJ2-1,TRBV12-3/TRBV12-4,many,CASSFGGPNEQFF
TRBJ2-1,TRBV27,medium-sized,CASSLGYGNEQFF
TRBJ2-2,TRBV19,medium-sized,CASSGGLAGVNGELFF
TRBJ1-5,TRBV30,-,CAWSVPVVGQGNIYSNQPQHF
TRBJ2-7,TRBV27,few,CASSEQGASSYEQYF
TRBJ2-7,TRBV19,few,CASRPGQGDEQYF
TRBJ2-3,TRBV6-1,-,CASSEPGLVDTQYF
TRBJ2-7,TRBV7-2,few,CASNPGTSDYEQYF
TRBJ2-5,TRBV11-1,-,CASSPSGGAGETQYF
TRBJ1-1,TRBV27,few,CASSLTGRLNTEAFF
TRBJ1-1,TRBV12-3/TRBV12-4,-,CASSGDRGRAEAFF
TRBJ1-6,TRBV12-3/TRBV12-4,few,CASSLHSPLHF
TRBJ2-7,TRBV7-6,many,CASSSTSSEQYF
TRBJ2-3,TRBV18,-,CASSWAQGGTDTQYF
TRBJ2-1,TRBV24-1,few,CATSDLVGGEQFF
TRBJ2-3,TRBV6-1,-,CASSEAVTSGTDTEYF
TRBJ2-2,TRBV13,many,CASSQTNTGELFF
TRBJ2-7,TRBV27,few,CASSLFGSEQYF
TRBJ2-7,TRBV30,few,CASSGRYEQYF
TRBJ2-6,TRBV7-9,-,CASLRGAGANVLTF
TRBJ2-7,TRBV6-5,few,CASSGVAGGFGNEQYF
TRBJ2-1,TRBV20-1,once,CSASFPGSRDGMVQFF
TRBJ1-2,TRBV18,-,CASSPDSNYGYTF
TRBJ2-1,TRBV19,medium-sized,CASSTTAMFGDEQFF
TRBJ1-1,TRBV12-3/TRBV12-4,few,CASSRRHVLNTEAFF
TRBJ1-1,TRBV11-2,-,CASSFGIRTEAFF